This T cell receptor beta chain was recorded in a study of T cell repertoires in cytomegalovirus infection. Study outcomes and limitations: Carriers of CMV and the relevant HLA type were discriminated by public TCR beta frequency.

This clonotype was counted a few times. Antigen: not known. The germline V gene encodes CDR1 MDHEN and CDR2 SYDVKM. V lost 6 bases to trimming and J lost 5 bases, with 14 bases between them. The length of the CDR3 is 14 residues. One entry per CDR3 protein results from TCRdb running MiXCR on the reads. The table has a few hundred thousand distinct CDR3 sequences, 17% seen once. The source of this sequence is a human donor in good health (CMV status not recorded). Some clones in this sample may be carry-over from other donors' samples. Source material: CD8+ T cells from PBMCs. This chain joins TRBV28 and TRBJ1-5; no clear D gene. CDR3 nucleotides: TGTGCCAGCAGCTCCACGGGGTGGGATCAGCCCCAGCATTTT. This codes for CASSSTGWDQPQHF.